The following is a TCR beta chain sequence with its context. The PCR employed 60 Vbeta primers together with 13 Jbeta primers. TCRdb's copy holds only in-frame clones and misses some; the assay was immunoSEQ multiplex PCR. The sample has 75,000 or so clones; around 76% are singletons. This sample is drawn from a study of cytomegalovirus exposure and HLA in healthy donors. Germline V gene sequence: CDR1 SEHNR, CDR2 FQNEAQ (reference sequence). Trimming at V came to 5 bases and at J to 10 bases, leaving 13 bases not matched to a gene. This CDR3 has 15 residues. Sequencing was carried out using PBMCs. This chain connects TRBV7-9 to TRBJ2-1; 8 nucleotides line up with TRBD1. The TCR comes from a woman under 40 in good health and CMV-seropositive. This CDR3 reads CASSLRDGQGTEQFF. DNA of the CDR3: TGTGCCAGCAGCCTGCGTGACGGACAGGGTACGGAGCAGTTCTTC. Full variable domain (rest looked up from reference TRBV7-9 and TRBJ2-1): DTGVSQNPRHKITKRGQNVTFRCDPISEHNRLYWYRQTLGQGPEFLTYFQNEAQLEKSRLLSDRFSAERPKGSFSTLEIQRTEQGDSAMYLCASSLRDGQGTEQFFGPGTRLTVL.